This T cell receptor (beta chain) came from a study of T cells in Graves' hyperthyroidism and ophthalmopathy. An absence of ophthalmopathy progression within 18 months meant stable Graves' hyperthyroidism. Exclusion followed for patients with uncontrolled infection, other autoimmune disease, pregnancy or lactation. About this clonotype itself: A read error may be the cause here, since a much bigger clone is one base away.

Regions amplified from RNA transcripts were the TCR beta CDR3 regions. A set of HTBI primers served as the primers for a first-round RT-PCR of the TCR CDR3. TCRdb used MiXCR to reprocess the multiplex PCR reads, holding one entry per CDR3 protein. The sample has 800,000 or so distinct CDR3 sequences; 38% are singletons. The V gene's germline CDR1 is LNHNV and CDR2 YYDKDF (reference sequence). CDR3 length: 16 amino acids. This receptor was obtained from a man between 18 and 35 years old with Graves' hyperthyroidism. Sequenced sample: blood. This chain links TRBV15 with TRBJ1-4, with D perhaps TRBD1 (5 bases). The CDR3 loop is CATSRVPGGTNEKLVF. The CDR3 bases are TGTGCCACCAGCAGAGTACCGGGGGGAACTAATGAAAAACTGGTTTTT.